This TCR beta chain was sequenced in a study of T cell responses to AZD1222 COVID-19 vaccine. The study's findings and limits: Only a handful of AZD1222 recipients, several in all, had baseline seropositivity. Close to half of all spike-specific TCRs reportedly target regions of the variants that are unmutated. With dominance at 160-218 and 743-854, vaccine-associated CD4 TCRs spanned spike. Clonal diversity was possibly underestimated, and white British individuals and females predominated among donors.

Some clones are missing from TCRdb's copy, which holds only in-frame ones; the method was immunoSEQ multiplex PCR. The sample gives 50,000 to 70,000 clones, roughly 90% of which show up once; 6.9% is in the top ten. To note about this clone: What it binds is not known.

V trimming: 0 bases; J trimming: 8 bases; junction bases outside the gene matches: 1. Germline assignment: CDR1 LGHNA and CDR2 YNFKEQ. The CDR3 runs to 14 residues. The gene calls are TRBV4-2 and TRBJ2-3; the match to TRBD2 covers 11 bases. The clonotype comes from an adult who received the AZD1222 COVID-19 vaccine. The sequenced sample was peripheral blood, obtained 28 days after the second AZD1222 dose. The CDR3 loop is CASSQDTSGSTQYF. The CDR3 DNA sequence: TGTGCCAGCAGCCAAGATACTAGCGGGAGTACGCAGTATTTT.